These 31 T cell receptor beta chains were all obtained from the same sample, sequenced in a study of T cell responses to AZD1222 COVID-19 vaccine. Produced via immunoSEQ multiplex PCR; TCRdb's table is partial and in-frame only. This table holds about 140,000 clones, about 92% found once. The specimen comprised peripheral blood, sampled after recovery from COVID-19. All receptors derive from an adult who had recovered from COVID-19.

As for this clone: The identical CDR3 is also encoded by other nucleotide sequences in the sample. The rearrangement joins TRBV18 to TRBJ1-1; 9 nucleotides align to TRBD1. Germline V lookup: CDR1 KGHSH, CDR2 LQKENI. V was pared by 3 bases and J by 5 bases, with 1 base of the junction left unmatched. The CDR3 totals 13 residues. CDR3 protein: CASSPGQGTEAFF. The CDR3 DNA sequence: TGTGCCAGCTCACCGGGACAGGGTACTGAAGCTTTCTTT.

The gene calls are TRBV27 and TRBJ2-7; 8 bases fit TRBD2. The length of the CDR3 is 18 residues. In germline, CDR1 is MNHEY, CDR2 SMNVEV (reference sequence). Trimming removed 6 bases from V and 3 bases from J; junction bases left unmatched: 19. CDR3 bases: TGTGCCAGCAGACCTAAGCCCCATCTAGCGGGCCTTTACTACGAGCAGTACTTC. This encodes CASRPKPHLAGLYYEQYF.

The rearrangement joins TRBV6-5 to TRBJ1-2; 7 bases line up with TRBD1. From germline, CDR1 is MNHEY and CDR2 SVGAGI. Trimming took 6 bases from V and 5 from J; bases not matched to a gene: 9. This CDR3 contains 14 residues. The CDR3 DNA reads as TGTGCCAGCAGGGCCTCAGGACAGGAGTATGGCTACACCTTC. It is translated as CASRASGQEYGYTF.

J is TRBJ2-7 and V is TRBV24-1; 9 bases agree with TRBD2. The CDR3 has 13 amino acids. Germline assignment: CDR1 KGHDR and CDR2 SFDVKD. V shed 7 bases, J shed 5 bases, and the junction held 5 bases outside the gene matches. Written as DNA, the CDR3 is TGTGCCACCAGAGCGGGAGGATCCGACGAGCAGTACTTC. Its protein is CATRAGGSDEQYF.

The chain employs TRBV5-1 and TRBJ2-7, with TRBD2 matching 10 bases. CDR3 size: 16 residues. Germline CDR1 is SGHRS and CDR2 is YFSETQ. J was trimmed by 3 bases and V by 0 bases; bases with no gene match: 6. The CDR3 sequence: CASSLGFGLADYEQYF. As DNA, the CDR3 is TGCGCCAGCAGCTTGGGCTTCGGACTAGCGGACTACGAGCAGTACTTC.

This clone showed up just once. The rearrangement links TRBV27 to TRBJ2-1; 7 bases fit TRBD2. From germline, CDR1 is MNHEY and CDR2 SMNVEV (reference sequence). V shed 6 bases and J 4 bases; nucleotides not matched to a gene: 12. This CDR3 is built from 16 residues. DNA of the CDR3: TGTGCCAGCAGGCCCCAGCGGGCTAGCGGTTACAATGAGCAGTTCTTC. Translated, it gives CASRPQRASGYNEQFF.

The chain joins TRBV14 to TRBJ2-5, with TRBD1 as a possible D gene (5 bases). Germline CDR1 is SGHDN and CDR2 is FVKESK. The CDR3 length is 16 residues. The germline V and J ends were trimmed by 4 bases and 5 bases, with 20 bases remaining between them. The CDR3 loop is CASSRQTWGEEETQYF. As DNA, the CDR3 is TGTGCCAGCAGCCGTCAGACTTGGGGCGAGGAGGAGACCCAGTACTTC.

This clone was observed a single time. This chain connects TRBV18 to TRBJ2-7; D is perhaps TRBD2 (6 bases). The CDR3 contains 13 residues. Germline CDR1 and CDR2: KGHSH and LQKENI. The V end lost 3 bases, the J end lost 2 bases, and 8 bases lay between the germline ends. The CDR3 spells CASSPTSPYEQYF. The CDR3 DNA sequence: TGTGCCAGCTCACCGACTAGTCCCTACGAGCAGTACTTC.

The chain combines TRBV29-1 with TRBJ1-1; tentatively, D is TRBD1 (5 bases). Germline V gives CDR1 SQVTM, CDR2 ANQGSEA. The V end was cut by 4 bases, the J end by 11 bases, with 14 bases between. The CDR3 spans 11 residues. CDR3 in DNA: TGCAGCGTTGGTACAGGCCCTCCGGCTTTCTTT. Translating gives CSVGTGPPAFF.

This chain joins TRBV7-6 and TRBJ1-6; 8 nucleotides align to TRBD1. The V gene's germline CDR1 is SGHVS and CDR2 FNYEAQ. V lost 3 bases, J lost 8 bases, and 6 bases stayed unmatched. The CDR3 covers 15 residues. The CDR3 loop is CASSLSGGSDSPLHF. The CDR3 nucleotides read TGTGCCAGCAGCTTGTCAGGGGGCTCGGATTCACCCCTCCACTTT.

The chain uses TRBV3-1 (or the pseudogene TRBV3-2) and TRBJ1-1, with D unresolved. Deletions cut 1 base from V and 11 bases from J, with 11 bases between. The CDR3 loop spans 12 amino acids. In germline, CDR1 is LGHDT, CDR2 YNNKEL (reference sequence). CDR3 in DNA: TGTGCCAGCAGCCAAGCCCGCTCCGGGGCTTTCTTT. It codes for CASSQARSGAFF.

The CDR3, as DNA: TGTGCCAGCAGCGCCAGGGCCTCCGGGGTGAATTCACCCCTCCACTTT. The encoded protein is CASSARASGVNSPLHF. The rearrangement joins TRBV2 to TRBJ1-6; D perhaps matches TRBD1 (5 bases). Trimming took 6 bases from V and 7 from J, leaving 19 bases between them. From germline, CDR1 is SNHLY and CDR2 FYNNEI. CDR3 length: 16 residues.

The CDR3 region has the DNA TGTGCCAGCAGTGCAGGGCCCCAAGAGACCCAGTACTTC. This codes for CASSAGPQETQYF. The chain has TRBV2 and TRBJ2-5, with D possibly TRBD1 on 5 matching bases. V lost 4 bases, J lost 1 base, and 7 bases lay in between. Germline V gene lookup returns CDR1 SNHLY and CDR2 FYNNEI. This CDR3 comprises 13 residues.

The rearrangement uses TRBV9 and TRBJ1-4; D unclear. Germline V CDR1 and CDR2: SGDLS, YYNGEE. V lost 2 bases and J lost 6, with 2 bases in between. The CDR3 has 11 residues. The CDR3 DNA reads TGTGCCAGCAGCGTCGATGAAAAACTGTTTTTT. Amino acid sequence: CASSVDEKLFF. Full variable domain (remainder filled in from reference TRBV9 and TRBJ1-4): DSGVTQTPKHLITATGQRVTLRCSPRSGDLSVYWYQQSLDQGLQFLIQYYNGEERAKGNILERFSAQQFPDLHSELNLSSLELGDSALYFCASSVDEKLFFGSGTQLSVL.

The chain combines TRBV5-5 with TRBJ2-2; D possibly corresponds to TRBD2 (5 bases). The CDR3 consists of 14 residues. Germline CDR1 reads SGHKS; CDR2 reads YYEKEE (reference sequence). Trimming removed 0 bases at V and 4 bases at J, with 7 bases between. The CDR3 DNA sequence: TGTGCCAGCAGCTTGGGACTACTCACCGGGGAGCTGTTTTTT. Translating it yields CASSLGLLTGELFF. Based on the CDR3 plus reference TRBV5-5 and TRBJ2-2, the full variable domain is DAGVTQSPTHLIKTRGQQVTLRCSPISGHKSVSWYQQVLGQGPQFIFQYYEKEERGRGNFPDRFSARQFPNYSSELNVNALLLGDSALYLCASSLGLLTGELFFGEGSRLTVL.

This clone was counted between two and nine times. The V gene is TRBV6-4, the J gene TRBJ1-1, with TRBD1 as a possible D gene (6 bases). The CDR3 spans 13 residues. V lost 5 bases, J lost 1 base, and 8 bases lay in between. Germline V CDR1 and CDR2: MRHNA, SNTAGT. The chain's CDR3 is CASSNRANTEAFF. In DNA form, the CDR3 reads TGTGCCAGCAGTAACAGGGCGAACACTGAAGCTTTCTTT.

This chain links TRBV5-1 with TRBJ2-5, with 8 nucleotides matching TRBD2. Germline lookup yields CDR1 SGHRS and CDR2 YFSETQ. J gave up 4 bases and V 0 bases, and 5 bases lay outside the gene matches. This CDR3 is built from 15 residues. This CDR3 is CASSLDGTSLETQYF. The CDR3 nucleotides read TGCGCCAGCAGCTTGGATGGGACTAGTTTAGAGACCCAGTACTTC. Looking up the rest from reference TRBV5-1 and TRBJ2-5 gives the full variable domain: KAGVTQTPRYLIKTRGQQVTLSCSPISGHRSVSWYQQTPGQGLQFLFEYFSETQRNKGNFPGRFSGRQFSNSRSEMNVSTLELGDSALYLCASSLDGTSLETQYFGPGTRLLVL.

CDR3: CASSKRTGLRTGELFF. In DNA form, the CDR3 reads TGTGCCAGCAGCAAACGGACAGGGTTAAGGACCGGGGAGCTGTTTTTT. The rearrangement links TRBV7-2 to TRBJ2-2; 8 nucleotides align to TRBD1. The germline gives CDR1 SGHTA, CDR2 FQGNSA. The J segment lost 5 bases and the V segment lost 5 bases, leaving 10 bases of the junction unmatched. The CDR3 has 16 residues.

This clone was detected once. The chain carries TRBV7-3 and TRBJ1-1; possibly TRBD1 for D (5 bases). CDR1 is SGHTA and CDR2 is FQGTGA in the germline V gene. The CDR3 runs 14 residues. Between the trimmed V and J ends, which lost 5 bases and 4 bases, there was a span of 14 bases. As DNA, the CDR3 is TGTGCCAGCAGCCCCTCACCAGGGACCACTGAAGCTTTCTTT. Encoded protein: CASSPSPGTTEAFF.

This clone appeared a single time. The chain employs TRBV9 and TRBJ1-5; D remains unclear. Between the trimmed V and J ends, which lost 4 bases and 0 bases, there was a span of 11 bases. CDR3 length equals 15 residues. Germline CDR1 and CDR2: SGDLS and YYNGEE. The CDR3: CASSLTDASNQPQHF. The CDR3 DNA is TGTGCCAGCAGCCTAACGGACGCTAGCAATCAGCCCCAGCATTTT.

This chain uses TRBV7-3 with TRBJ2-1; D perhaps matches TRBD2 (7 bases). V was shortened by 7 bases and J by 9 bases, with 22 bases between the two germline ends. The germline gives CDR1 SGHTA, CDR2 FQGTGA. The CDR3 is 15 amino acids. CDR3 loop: CASTLEGGRDGEQFF. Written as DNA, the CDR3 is TGTGCCAGCACCCTCGAGGGGGGGAGAGATGGTGAGCAGTTCTTC.

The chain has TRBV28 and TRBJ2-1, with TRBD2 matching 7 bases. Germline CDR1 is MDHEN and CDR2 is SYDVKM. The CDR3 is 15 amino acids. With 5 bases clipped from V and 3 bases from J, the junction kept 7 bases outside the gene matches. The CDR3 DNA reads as TGTGCCAGCAGTCCCGGACTAGTGAGCTACAATGAGCAGTTCTTC. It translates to CASSPGLVSYNEQFF. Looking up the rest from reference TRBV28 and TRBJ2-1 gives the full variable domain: DVKVTQSSRYLVKRTGEKVFLECVQDMDHENMFWYRQDPGLGLRLIYFSYDVKMKEKGDIPEGYSVSREKKERFSLILESASTNQTSMYLCASSPGLVSYNEQFFGPGTRLTVL.

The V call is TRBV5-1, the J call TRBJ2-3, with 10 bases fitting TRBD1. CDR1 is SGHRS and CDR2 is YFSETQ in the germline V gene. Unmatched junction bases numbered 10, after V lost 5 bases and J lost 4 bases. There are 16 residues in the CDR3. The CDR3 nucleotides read TGCGCCAGCAGGGGAGGGACAGGGGCCACCGCAGATACGCAGTATTTT. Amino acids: CASRGGTGATADTQYF.

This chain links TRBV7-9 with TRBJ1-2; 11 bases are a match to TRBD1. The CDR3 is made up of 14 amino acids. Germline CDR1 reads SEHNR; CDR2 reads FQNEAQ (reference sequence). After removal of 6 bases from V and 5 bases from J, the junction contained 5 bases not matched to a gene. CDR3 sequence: CASRVGDRGYGYTF. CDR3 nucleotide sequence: TGTGCCAGCAGGGTTGGGGACAGGGGGTATGGCTACACCTTC.

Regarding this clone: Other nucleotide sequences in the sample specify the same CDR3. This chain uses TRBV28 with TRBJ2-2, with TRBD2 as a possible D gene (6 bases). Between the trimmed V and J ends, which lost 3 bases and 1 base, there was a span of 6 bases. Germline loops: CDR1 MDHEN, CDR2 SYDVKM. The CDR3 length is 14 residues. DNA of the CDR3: TGTGCCAGCAGTTTCGGGGGGAACACCGGGGAGCTGTTTTTT. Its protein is CASSFGGNTGELFF.

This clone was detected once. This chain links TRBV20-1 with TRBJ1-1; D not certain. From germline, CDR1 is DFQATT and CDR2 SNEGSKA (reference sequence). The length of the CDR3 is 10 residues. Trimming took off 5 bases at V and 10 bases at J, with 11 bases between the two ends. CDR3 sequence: CSAPRVGAFF. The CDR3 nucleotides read TGCAGTGCTCCCCGGGTGGGAGCTTTCTTT.

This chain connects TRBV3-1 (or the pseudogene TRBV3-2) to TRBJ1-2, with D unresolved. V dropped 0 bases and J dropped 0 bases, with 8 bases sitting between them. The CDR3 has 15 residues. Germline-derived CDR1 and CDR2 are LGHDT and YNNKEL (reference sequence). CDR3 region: CASSQDPSSNYGYTF. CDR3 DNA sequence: TGTGCCAGCAGCCAAGATCCGAGTTCTAACTATGGCTACACCTTC.

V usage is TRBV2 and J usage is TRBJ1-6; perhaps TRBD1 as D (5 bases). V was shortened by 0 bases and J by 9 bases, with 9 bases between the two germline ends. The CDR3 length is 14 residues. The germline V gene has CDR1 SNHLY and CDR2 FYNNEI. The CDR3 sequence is CASSEAREGSPLHF. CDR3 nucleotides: TGTGCCAGCAGTGAAGCCAGGGAGGGTTCACCCCTCCACTTT.

In DNA, the CDR3 is TGTGCCAGTAGCAGGGGGACAGGGTCCTACGAGCAGTACTTC. Protein product: CASSRGTGSYEQYF. The chain carries TRBV19 and TRBJ2-7; TRBD1 matches 9 bases. CDR3 length equals 14 residues. The germline CDR1 and CDR2 sequences are LNHDA and SQIVND (reference sequence). The trim removed 6 bases at V and 1 base at J, leaving 4 bases unmatched.

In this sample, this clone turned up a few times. The CDR3 DNA reads TGCGCCAGCAGCCCTGGAGGGACTAGCGACTTCGGGGAGCAGTACTTC. Protein sequence: CASSPGGTSDFGEQYF. The chain couples TRBV5-1 to TRBJ2-7; 10 bases align to TRBD2. The CDR3 consists of 16 residues. Germline CDR1 SGHRS, CDR2 YFSETQ. Germline trimming cut 4 bases from V and 7 bases from J; bases unmatched to any gene: 14.

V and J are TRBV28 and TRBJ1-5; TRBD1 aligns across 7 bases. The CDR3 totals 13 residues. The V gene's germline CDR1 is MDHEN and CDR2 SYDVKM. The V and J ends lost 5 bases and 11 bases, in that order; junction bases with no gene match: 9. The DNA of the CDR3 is TGTGCCAGCAGTATCGGACAGGATCGGGCCCAGCATTTT. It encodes CASSIGQDRAQHF.